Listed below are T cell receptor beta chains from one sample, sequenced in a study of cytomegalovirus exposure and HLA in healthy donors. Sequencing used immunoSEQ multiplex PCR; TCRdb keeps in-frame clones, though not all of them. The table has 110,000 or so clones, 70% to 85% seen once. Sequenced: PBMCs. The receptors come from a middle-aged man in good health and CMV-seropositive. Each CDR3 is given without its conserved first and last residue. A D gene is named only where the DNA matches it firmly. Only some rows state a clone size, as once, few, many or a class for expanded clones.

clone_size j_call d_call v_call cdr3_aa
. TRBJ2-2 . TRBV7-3 ASSREGGGTGELF
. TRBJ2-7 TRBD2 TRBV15 ATSTRAGGPNEQY
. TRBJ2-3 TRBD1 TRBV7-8 ASSIQGADTQY
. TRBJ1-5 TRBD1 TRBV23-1 ASSHPTCSGTEDSNQPQH
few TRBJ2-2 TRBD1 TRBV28 ASSLATGQGVNGELF
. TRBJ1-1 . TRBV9 ASSQTGGSEAF
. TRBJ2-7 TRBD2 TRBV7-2 ASSPQGGGVSYEQY
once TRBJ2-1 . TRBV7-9 ASSFFPNEQF
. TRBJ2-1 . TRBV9 ASSVGQGHEGDEQF
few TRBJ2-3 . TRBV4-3 ASSQEGVGAWRDTQY
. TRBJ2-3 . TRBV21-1 ASSKHRGRHTQY
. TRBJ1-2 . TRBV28 ASSSIGGVPYGYT
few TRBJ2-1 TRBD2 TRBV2 ASSEGAQRGGLVGEQF
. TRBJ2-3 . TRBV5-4 ASEFMSGRPSSTDTQY
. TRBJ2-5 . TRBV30 AWNRVETQY
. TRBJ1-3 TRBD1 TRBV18 ASSTYPGTGSGNTIY
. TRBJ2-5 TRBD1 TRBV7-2 ASSLDQGVETQY
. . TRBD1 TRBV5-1 ASSLESGGYYEQY
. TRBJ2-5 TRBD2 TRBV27 ASSMGLAGGGTQY
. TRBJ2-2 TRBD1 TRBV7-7 ASSLNSVRTGTIESFGELF
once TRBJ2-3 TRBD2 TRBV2 ASSASGGRADTQY
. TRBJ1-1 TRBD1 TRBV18 ASSRGQANTEAF
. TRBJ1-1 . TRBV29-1 SAGHWNTEAF
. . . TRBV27 ASSLGGGDSRSSYEQY
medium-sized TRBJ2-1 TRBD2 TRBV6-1 ASSELAGGYNEQF
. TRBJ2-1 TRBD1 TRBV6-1 ASSEGGTGGYNEQF
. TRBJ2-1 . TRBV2 ASSESAVLGEQF
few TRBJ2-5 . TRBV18 ASSPPDQGRTQY
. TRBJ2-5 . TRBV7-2 ASSLLGGGETQY
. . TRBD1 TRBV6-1 ASNRPGQGSYEQY
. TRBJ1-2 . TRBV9 ASSTTGTTYGYT
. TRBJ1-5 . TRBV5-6 ASSLGGGMGHNQPQH
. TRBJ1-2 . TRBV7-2 ASSLSASQNGYT
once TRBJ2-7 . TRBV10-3 AISDPRSSYEQY
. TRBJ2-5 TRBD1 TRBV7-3 ASSSGTGGETQY
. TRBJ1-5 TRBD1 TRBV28 ASSRLPGTGSGNQPQH
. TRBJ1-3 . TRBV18 ASSPAGEGNTIY
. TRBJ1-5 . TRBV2 ASSAQGNNQPQH
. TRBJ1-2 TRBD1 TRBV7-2 ASSWPGQSNYGYT
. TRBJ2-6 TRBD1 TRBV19 ASTTGDVPSGANGLT
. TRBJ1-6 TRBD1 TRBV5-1 ASSRDRANSPLH
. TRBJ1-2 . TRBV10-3 AISESANGYT
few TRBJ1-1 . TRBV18 ASSPGSGNTEAF
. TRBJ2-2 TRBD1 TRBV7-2 ASSYSGTVNTGELF
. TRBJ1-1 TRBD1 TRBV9 ASSRDRGMGSAF
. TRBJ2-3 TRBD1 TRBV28 ASSLGTGTGIGDTQY
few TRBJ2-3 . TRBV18 ASSQETDTDTQY
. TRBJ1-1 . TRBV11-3 ASSLLRNTEAF
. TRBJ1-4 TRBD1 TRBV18 ASSPPQGQGDGKLF
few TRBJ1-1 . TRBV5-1 ASSWWGGSNTEAF
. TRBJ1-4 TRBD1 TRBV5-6 ASSSSGTGGRKLF
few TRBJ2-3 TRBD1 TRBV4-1 ASTTGTGESDTQY